The 26 T cell receptor beta chains in this list originate from one sample, sequenced in a study of T cells in Graves' hyperthyroidism and ophthalmopathy. It was RNA transcripts that yielded the amplified TCR beta CDR3 regions. An initial round of RT-PCR targeting the TCR CDR3 relied on the HTBI primer set. TCRdb re-derived calls from the multiplex PCR reads in MiXCR, one entry per CDR3 protein. The sample contains about 380,000 distinct CDR3 sequences, around 13% of which appear only once. The sample consisted of blood. Receptors were obtained from a woman aged 25 to 39 with Graves' ophthalmopathy.

This clonotype was counted ten times or more. The chain couples TRBV5-5 to TRBJ2-5; TRBD1 is a possible D gene (6 bases). In germline, CDR1 is SGHKS, CDR2 YYEKEE (reference sequence). The length of the CDR3 is 15 residues. With 3 bases removed from V and 0 bases from J, the gap between germline ends came to 12 bases. CDR3 sequence (DNA): TGTGCCAGCAGCTCCTGGACAGACTACCAAGAGACCCAGTACTTC. Translation: CASSSWTDYQETQYF.

The J gene is TRBJ2-1, the V gene TRBV20-1, with 10 bases lining up with TRBD2. CDR3 length: 18 residues. Per the germline V gene, CDR1 is DFQATT and CDR2 is SNEGSKA (reference sequence). With V trimmed by 8 bases and J by 4 bases, 20 bases remained unmatched. The chain's CDR3 is CSPTRDRDASGGYNEQFF. The DNA for the CDR3 is TGCAGTCCTACCCGAGACAGGGATGCTAGCGGGGGATACAATGAGCAGTTCTTC.

The chain has TRBV20-1 and TRBJ2-4; 11 bases map to TRBD2. The V gene's germline CDR1 is DFQATT and CDR2 SNEGSKA (reference sequence). The CDR3 extends over 13 amino acids. V lost 8 bases to trimming and J lost 5 bases; unmatched junction nucleotides: 5. The CDR3 sequence: CSTELAGENIQYF. Here the CDR3 DNA reads TGCAGTACCGAACTAGCGGGGGAAAACATTCAGTACTTC.

In regard to this clonotype: A much larger clone lies a single base off, so this may be a read error. CDR3 region: CASSLPLDRVNEKLFF. Written as DNA, the CDR3 is TGTGCCAGCAGTTTGCCATTGGACAGAGTTAATGAAAAACTGTTTTTT. The chain joins TRBV28 to TRBJ1-4; tentatively, D is TRBD1 (6 bases). CDR1 is MDHEN, CDR2 SYDVKM, per germline. V was pared by 3 bases and J by 4 bases, with 15 bases between. CDR3 length: 16 residues.

In its sample, this clonotype was seen a few times. V usage is TRBV12-3 or TRBV12-4 and J usage is TRBJ2-5; TRBD2 matches 9 bases. With 3 bases clipped from V and 4 bases from J, the junction kept 3 bases outside the gene matches. The CDR3 covers 14 residues. The CDR3 loop is CASSFGGGAETQYF. In nucleotides, the CDR3 is TGTGCCAGCAGTTTCGGCGGGGGGGCAGAGACCCAGTACTTC.

The chain joins TRBV20-1 to TRBJ1-5; 8 positions match TRBD1. Germline CDR1 DFQATT, CDR2 SNEGSKA (reference sequence). The CDR3 is 16 residues long. V lost 0 bases to trimming and J lost 6 bases; unmatched junction nucleotides: 10. CDR3 loop: CSARDPTGQGGQPQHF. The CDR3 region has the DNA TGCAGTGCTAGAGATCCAACCGGACAGGGTGGTCAGCCCCAGCATTTT.

This clonotype was seen repeatedly, ten times or more. DNA for the CDR3: TGTGCCAGCAGCGTAGGATTAACTGGTTCCTACGAGCAGTACTTC. Amino acid sequence: CASSVGLTGSYEQYF. This chain uses TRBV9 with TRBJ2-7; D is unclear. This CDR3 comprises 15 residues. Germline CDR1 and CDR2: SGDLS and YYNGEE. The V end lost 0 bases, the J end lost 1 base, and 11 bases lay between the germline ends.

V usage is TRBV2 and J usage is TRBJ1-2; the D is unclear. The CDR3 is made up of 14 amino acids. Per germline, CDR1 SNHLY and CDR2 FYNNEI. The V gene lost 2 bases and the J gene lost 5 bases, with 12 bases spanning the gap. In DNA, the CDR3 is TGTGCCAGCAGTGAATCTCTGGGAGGGTATGGCTACACCTTC. Residues: CASSESLGGYGYTF.

This clonotype turned up a few times. The J gene is TRBJ2-7, the V gene TRBV4-2; D is possibly TRBD1 or TRBD2 (5 bases each). Germline CDR1 is LGHNA and CDR2 is YNFKEQ. CDR3 length: 17 amino acids. V was trimmed by 3 bases and J by 3 bases, leaving 21 bases between them. Here the CDR3 DNA reads TGTGCCAGCAGCCATGGTCAGCGCAGGGACGGGGTCTACGAGCAGTACTTC. This codes for CASSHGQRRDGVYEQYF.

The chain couples TRBV28 to TRBJ2-1, with D perhaps given as TRBD1 or TRBD2 (5 bases each). V was cut by 3 bases and J by 7 bases, with 19 bases left in between. Germline V CDR1 and CDR2: MDHEN, SYDVKM. CDR3 length equals 16 residues. This CDR3 is CASSFLLSSGTNEQFF. In DNA, the CDR3 is TGTGCCAGCAGTTTCCTCCTATCCTCCGGGACGAATGAGCAGTTCTTC.

This clonotype occurred many times. J is TRBJ2-3 and V is TRBV3-1, with TRBD2 matching 8 bases. CDR1 LGHDT and CDR2 YNNKEL come from the germline V gene (reference sequence). With 0 bases clipped from V and 6 bases from J, the junction kept 5 bases outside the gene matches. The CDR3 spans 15 residues. The CDR3 is CASSQDPGRADTQYF. The CDR3 DNA reads TGTGCCAGCAGCCAAGACCCCGGGAGGGCGGATACGCAGTATTTT.

This clonotype was counted many times. Here the CDR3 reads CASSQTLAGEQETQYF. The CDR3 nucleotides read TGTGCCAGCAGCCAGACACTAGCGGGGGAACAAGAGACCCAGTACTTC. The rearrangement joins TRBV11-2 to TRBJ2-5, with 11 bases that match TRBD2. Germline V gene sequence: CDR1 SGHAT, CDR2 FQNNGV. The CDR3 is made up of 16 amino acids. V lost 5 bases to trimming and J lost 2 bases; unmatched junction nucleotides: 7. The full variable domain, its missing parts supplied by reference TRBV11-2 and TRBJ2-5, is EAGVAQSPRYKIIEKRQSVAFWCNPISGHATLYWYQQILGQGPKLLIQFQNNGVVDDSQLPKDRFSAERLKGVDSTLKIQPAKLEDSAVYLCASSQTLAGEQETQYFGPGTRLLVL.

This clonotype showed up just a few times. The rearrangement joins TRBV15 to TRBJ2-7, with 7 positions matching TRBD2. CDR3 length equals 16 residues. Losses at the gene ends were 0 bases for V and 2 bases for J; bases not matched to a gene: 7. Germline assignment: CDR1 LNHNV and CDR2 YYDKDF (reference sequence). Written as DNA, the CDR3 is TGTGCCACCAGCAGAGATCGTGGACTAGGGGCCTACGAGCAGTACTTC. It specifies CATSRDRGLGAYEQYF.

This chain joins TRBV7-9 and TRBJ2-3; 11 bases align to TRBD2. The germline V gene has CDR1 SEHNR and CDR2 FQNEAQ (reference sequence). This CDR3 contains 15 residues. The trim removed 3 bases at V and 3 bases at J, leaving 2 bases unmatched. The CDR3 here is CASSFGTSGTDTQYF. The CDR3 DNA is TGTGCCAGCAGCTTCGGGACTAGCGGAACAGATACGCAGTATTTT. The entire variable domain, with the rest obtained from reference TRBV7-9 and TRBJ2-3, is as follows: DTGVSQNPRHKITKRGQNVTFRCDPISEHNRLYWYRQTLGQGPEFLTYFQNEAQLEKSRLLSDRFSAERPKGSFSTLEIQRTEQGDSAMYLCASSFGTSGTDTQYFGPGTRLTVL.

In this sample, this clonotype turned up many times. This chain connects TRBV24-1 to TRBJ2-1; D not resolved. This CDR3 contains 13 residues. Germline assignment: CDR1 KGHDR and CDR2 SFDVKD. Trimming took off 7 bases at V and 2 bases at J, with 8 bases between the two ends. In nucleotides, the CDR3 is TGTGCCACCAGCGGATTAGCCTACAATGAGCAGTTCTTC. Translation gives CATSGLAYNEQFF.

This clonotype was picked up many times. V gene TRBV11-2 combines with J gene TRBJ1-1; D not certain. The CDR3 loop spans 15 amino acids. Trimming stripped 9 bases from V and 1 base from J, with 18 bases between. Germline loops: CDR1 SGHAT, CDR2 FQNNGV. This CDR3 is CASQHEGVGNTEAFF. As DNA, the CDR3 is TGTGCCAGTCAACACGAGGGCGTCGGGAACACTGAAGCTTTCTTT.

The table lists this clonotype with many counts. This chain uses TRBV28 with TRBJ2-6; possible D gene TRBD2, 5 bases. V lost 8 bases to trimming and J lost 3 bases, with 11 bases between them. The V gene's germline CDR1 is MDHEN and CDR2 SYDVKM. The length of the CDR3 is 14 residues. CDR3 loop: CASDEGGGANVLTF. CDR3 sequence (DNA): TGTGCCAGCGACGAGGGCGGTGGGGCCAACGTCCTGACTTTC.

This clonotype was observed many times. This sequence joins TRBV3-1 and TRBJ2-1; D is possibly TRBD1 (5 bases). Germline V lookup: CDR1 LGHDT, CDR2 YNNKEL (reference sequence). Trimming took 1 base from V and 7 from J, leaving 17 bases between them. The CDR3 sequence is 16 residues long. The CDR3 reads CASSQGTGGLLNEQFF. DNA of the CDR3: TGTGCCAGCAGCCAAGGAACAGGTGGGTTATTGAATGAGCAGTTCTTC.

This clonotype was seen many times. The chain links TRBV20-1 to TRBJ1-4, with D possibly being TRBD1 (5 bases). V was clipped by 6 bases and J by 12 bases, with 23 bases between them. Germline lookup yields CDR1 DFQATT and CDR2 SNEGSKA (reference sequence). The CDR3 is 14 residues long. DNA of the CDR3: TGCAGTGCGCGGGGGTCGACCTGGACGAGCGAACTGTTTTTT. Translation gives CSARGSTWTSELFF.

This clonotype came up many times. The V gene is TRBV28, the J gene TRBJ2-1; D is tentatively TRBD1 or TRBD2 (5 bases each). Trimming shortened V by 5 bases and J by 8 bases, and 16 bases separated the two germline ends. The CDR3 runs to 14 residues. Per the germline V gene, CDR1 is MDHEN and CDR2 is SYDVKM. As DNA, the CDR3 is TGTGCCAGCAGTCTGGTGGGGGTCGGCGATGAGCAGTTCTTC. Translating it yields CASSLVGVGDEQFF.

In its sample, this clonotype was seen many times. The genes are TRBV20-1 and TRBJ2-4, with D perhaps matching TRBD1 or TRBD2 (5 bases each). The ends were cut back, 6 bases at V and 7 bases at J, with 16 bases in the middle. The length of the CDR3 is 13 residues. Germline V lookup: CDR1 DFQATT, CDR2 SNEGSKA (reference sequence). CDR3 sequence (DNA): TGCAGTGCCCCTGGGGGTGGTAGGAACATTCAGTACTTC. It is translated as CSAPGGGRNIQYF.

The table lists this clonotype with many counts. The rearrangement uses TRBV6-1 and TRBJ1-1; D might be TRBD1 (5 bases). This CDR3 is built from 13 residues. CDR1 is MNHNS and CDR2 is SASEGT in the germline V gene. Trimming shortened V by 7 bases and J by 3 bases, and 12 bases separated the two germline ends. The chain's CDR3 is CASKNRGDTEAFF. CDR3 nucleotides: TGTGCCAGCAAGAACAGAGGGGACACTGAAGCTTTCTTT.

At least ten counts were recorded for this clonotype. The chain combines TRBV20-1 with TRBJ2-1, with D possibly matching TRBD1 (5 bases). CDR3 length equals 14 residues. V lost 3 bases and J 0 bases, leaving 9 bases between the germline ends. Looked up from germline, CDR1 is DFQATT and CDR2 is SNEGSKA (reference sequence). DNA for the CDR3: TGCAGTGCTAGGAGGACAAGCTCCTACAATGAGCAGTTCTTC. It codes for CSARRTSSYNEQFF.

This clonotype was detected once. The CDR3 is CASSPGQGKLAFF. CDR3 nucleotides: TGTGCCAGCAGCCCCGGACAGGGGAAATTAGCTTTCTTT. The genes are TRBV13 and TRBJ1-1; 9 bases agree with TRBD1. This CDR3 is 13 amino acids long. The germline V gene has CDR1 PRHDT and CDR2 FYEKMQ (reference sequence). V lost 5 bases and J lost 10; bases outside the gene matches: 8. Full variable domain (remainder filled in from reference TRBV13 and TRBJ1-1): AAGVIQSPRHLIKEKRETATLKCYPIPRHDTVYWYQQGPGQDPQFLISFYEKMQSDKGSIPDRFSAQQFSDYHSELNMSSLELGDSALYFCASSPGQGKLAFFGQGTRLTVV.

There are many counts of this clonotype. This chain connects TRBV20-1 to TRBJ2-1; tentatively, D is TRBD2 (6 bases). Germline lookup yields CDR1 DFQATT and CDR2 SNEGSKA (reference sequence). The V end lost 1 base, the J end lost 9 bases, and 16 bases lay between the germline ends. CDR3 length: 14 amino acids. As DNA, the CDR3 is TGCAGTGCTAGAGTTGGTCTTCGCGGGGTTGAGCAGTTCTTC. It encodes CSARVGLRGVEQFF.

This sequence joins TRBV13 and TRBJ1-5; 10 bases map to TRBD1. This CDR3 has 15 amino acids. Germline V CDR1 and CDR2: PRHDT, FYEKMQ (reference sequence). V lost 3 bases, J lost 7 bases, and 6 bases stayed unmatched. CDR3 sequence: CASSFGQGEGQPQHF. As DNA, the CDR3 is TGTGCCAGCAGCTTTGGACAGGGGGAGGGGCAGCCCCAGCATTTT.